The source of this T cell receptor beta chain is a study of human versus mouse CDR3 diversity and MHC coevolution (dated by TCRdb to the late 2010s). About the investigation overall: The immunoSEQ assay was reported to detect one in 200,000 T cells and to minimize amplification bias from multiplex PCR. Human naive CD4 T cell repertoires were used as a reference for TCR selection on multiple MHC II alleles and were compared with human-TCR-locus transgenic mice carrying single MHC II. Across mouse and human samples, each sample had between roughly 5.5 x 10^6 and 1.7 x 10^7 valid reads. Three healthy volunteer blood donors made up the human cohort, with one aged 30 to 39, one aged 40 to 50 and one aged 60 to 70 at collection. On the study overall, not on this receptor specifically: Because human T cells were selected on more than five MHC II alleles, repertoire diversity in humans and mice was not considered directly comparable. On average, humans had more CDR3 deletions and insertions than mice did, pointing to greater exonuclease and TdT activity. The largest TCR beta repertoire, 1.5 million to 2 million clonotypes, was estimated by iCHAO1 for humans, a finding likely attributable to selection by multiple MHC II molecules. The lowest clonal inequality scores among all compared groups were observed in most of the three human donors.

According to the germline V gene, CDR1 reads SGHTA and CDR2 reads FQGTGA. The CDR3 measures 15 amino acids from cysteine to phenylalanine. The entry retains the CDR3 DNA only, 45 bases that are in frame from base 1. Germline trimming amounts to 5 bases on V and 6 bases on J, with 7 as the count of junction bases outside the gene matches. Naive CD4 T cells, defined as CD45RO-negative and CD62L-positive, were isolated from PBMCs by fluorescence-activated cell sorting. From each donor, 45 to 55 ml of fresh peripheral blood was taken, and Ficoll density centrifugation was then used to isolate PBMCs. All samples were sorted on a FACSAria III instrument and reached purity above 95%. Points on this clone: No cognate antigen has been identified for it. No base qualities exist here, and no much larger clone lies one base off it.

The QIAGEN blood and tissue kit was used to extract genomic DNA from sorted cells, and the DNA was quantified on a NanoDrop 1000. TCR alpha and beta chains were deep sequenced and quantified on the immunoSEQ platform using multiplex PCR of genomic DNA. Per the source publication's procedure: Annotation of the TCR sequences relied on IMGT gene and region definitions. Out-of-frame rearrangements served as a stand-in for the preselection repertoire and were compared with in-frame clonotypes. To estimate repertoire size, the study used the iCHAO1 estimator that comes with the immunoSEQ platform. Clonal inequality was measured with a Gini index on in-frame amino acid clonotypes, based on the Lorenz curve. The intersect function of the R package tcR was used to count shared clonotypes, and the Jaccard index was used to score similarity. V, J and V-J usage frequencies went into a principal component analysis run with the R prcomp function, with no normalization applied. Sourced from immuneACCESS, this table was stored by TCRdb with only in-frame sequences that have V and J called. A share of the clones is absent; for the studies checked, an unresolved V gene accounts for under half, and the remainder has no known explanation. The D gene and trimming were derived from the DNA, and the V and J assignments and clone size from that table. The sample table holds tens of thousands of clones, of which 93% were seen once. The leading ten clones occupy around 1.5% of the sample.

The specimen sequenced was naive CD4+ T cells from blood. This sample's cell subset or site label indicates: CD45RO-negative CD62L-positive naive CD4 T cells. The chain links TRBV7-3 with TRBJ2-1; 10 bases in the junction line up with TRBD2. This receptor was obtained from a person aged 25 to 69 in good health. The DNA sequence is TGTGCCAGCAGCCCCCCGGGACTAGCGTTCAATGAGCAGTTCTTC. This codes for CASSPPGLAFNEQFF.